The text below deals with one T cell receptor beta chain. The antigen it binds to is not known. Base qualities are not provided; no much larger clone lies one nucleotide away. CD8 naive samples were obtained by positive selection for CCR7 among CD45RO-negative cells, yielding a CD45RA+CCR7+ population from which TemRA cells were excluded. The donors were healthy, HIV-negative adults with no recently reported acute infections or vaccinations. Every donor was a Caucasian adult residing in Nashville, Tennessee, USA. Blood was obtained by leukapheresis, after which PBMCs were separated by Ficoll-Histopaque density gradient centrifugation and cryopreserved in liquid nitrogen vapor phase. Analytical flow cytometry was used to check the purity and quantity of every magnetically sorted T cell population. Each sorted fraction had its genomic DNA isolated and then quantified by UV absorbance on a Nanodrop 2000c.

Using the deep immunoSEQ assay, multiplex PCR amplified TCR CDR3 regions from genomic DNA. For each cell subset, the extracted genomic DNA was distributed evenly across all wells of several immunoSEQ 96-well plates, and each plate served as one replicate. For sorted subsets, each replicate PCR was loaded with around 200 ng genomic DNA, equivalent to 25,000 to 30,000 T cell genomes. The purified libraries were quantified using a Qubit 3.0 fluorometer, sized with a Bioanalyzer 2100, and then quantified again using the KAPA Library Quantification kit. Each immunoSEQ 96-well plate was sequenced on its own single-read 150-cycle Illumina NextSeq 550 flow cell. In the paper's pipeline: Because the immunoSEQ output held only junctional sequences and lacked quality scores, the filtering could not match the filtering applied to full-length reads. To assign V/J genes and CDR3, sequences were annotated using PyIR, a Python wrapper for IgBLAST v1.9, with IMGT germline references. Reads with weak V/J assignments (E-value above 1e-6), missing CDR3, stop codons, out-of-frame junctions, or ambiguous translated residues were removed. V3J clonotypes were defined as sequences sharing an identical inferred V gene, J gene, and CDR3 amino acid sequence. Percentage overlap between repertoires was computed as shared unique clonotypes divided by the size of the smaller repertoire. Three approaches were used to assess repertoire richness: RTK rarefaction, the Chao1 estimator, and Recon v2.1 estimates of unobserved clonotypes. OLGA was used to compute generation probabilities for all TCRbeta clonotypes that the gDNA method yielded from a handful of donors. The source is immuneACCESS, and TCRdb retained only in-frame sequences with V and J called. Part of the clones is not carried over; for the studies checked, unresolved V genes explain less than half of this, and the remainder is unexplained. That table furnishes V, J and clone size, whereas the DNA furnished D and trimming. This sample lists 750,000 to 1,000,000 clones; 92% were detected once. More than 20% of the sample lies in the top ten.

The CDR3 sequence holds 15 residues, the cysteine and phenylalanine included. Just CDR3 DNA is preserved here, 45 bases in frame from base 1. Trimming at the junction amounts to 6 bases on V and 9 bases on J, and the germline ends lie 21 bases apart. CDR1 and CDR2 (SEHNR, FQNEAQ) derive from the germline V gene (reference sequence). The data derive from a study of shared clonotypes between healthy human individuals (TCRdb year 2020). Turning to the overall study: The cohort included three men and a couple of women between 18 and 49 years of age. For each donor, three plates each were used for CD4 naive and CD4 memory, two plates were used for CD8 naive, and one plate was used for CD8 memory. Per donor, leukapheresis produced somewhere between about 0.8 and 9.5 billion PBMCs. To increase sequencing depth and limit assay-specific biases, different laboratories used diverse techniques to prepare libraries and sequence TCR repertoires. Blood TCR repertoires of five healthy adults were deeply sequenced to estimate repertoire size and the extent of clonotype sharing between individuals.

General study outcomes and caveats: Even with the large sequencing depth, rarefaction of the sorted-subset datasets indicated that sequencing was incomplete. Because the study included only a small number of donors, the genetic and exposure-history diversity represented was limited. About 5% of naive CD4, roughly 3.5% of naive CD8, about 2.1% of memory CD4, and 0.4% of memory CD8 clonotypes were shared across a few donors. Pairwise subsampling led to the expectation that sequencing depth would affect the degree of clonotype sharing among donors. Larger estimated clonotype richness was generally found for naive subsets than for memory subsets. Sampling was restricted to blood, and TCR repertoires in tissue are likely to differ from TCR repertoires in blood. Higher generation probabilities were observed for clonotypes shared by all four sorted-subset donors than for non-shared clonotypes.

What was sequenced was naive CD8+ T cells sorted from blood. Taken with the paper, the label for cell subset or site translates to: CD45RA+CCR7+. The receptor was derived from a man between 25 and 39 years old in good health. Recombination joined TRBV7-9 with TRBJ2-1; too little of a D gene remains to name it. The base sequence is TGTGCCAGCAGTAACGTTGAAATGGCTATCACTGAGCAGTTCTTC. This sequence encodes CASSNVEMAITEQFF. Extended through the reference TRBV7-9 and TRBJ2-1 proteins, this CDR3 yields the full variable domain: DTGVSQNPRHKITKRGQNVTFRCDPISEHNRLYWYRQTLGQGPEFLTYFQNEAQLEKSRLLSDRFSAERPKGSFSTLEIQRTEQGDSAMYLCASSNVEMAITEQFFGPGTRLTVL.